This T cell receptor beta chain emerged from a study of blood T cell repertoires in COVID-19 (dated by TCRdb to the early 2020s). For the study in its entirety: The collaborator samples originated in the United States, Italy and Spain and spanned the acute and convalescent phases of COVID-19. The samples were drawn from the first 160 participants of the ongoing ImmuneRACE study and from under 1,500 subjects provided by 6 global collaborators. The prospective study material was composed of cDNA or gDNA derived from T cells, B-cell-depleted T cells, or PBMCs. The repertoires were released in a freely available public database meant as a resource for research on the immune response to SARS-CoV-2. The sample metadata nearly always contained a de-identified subject ID, COVID-19 status, age in years and sex. The dataset comprised deeply sampled blood TCRbeta repertoires from subjects exposed to, actively infected with, or recovered from COVID-19. HLA class I and class II types, where available, came from metadata supplied by the sample provider rather than from assay-based typing. The study at large found these results: How much clinical and demographic metadata was included differed by source and by participant, and the metadata was provided uncurated.

Including cysteine and phenylalanine, the CDR3 has 24 amino acids. Only the CDR3 DNA is retained, 72 bases long and in frame from the first base. Another Seattle source contributed samples from volunteer blood donors who had recovered from COVID-19. The collaborating institutions used their own protocols to collect whole blood in K2EDTA tubes. Collaborator samples were shipped for TCRbeta analysis as frozen whole blood, isolated PBMCs, or DNA extracted from either sample type. A word on this clone: Its antigen is currently not known. No base qualities exist here, and no much larger clone lies one base off it.

TCRbeta CDR3 regions were amplified from genomic DNA using the immunoSEQ Assay, a bias-controlled multiplex PCR. As for the original processing: Within the assay, amplification of reference gene primers was used to estimate how many nucleated cells each sample contained. To quantify the absolute abundance of each unique TCRbeta CDR3 rearrangement, sequence reads were collapsed and filtered. For each sample, productive Simpson clonality was calculated as the square root of Simpson's diversity index across productive rearrangements. Not all clones reach the TCRdb copy of this immuneACCESS table, which keeps in-frame sequences only. Checked studies attribute under half of the gap to unresolved V genes and leave the rest unexplained. For V, J and clone size, that table is used; D and trimming come from the DNA. This sample has 120,000 to 150,000 clones in its table, and about 89% of those were observed once. The ten largest clones take up around 38% of the sample.

The sample was peripheral blood. This sequence uses TRBV21-1 and TRBJ2-5; the table gives TRBD2 as D, unverified against the DNA. TRBV21-1 is a pseudogene locus. This TCR was recovered from a man aged 50 to 59 who had recovered from COVID-19. This receptor carries the CDR3 CASSKNGDSHWGLAGGKRQETQYF. DNA sequence: TGTGCCAGCAGCAAAAATGGAGATAGTCATTGGGGACTAGCGGGGGGTAAGAGGCAAGAGACCCAGTACTTC.